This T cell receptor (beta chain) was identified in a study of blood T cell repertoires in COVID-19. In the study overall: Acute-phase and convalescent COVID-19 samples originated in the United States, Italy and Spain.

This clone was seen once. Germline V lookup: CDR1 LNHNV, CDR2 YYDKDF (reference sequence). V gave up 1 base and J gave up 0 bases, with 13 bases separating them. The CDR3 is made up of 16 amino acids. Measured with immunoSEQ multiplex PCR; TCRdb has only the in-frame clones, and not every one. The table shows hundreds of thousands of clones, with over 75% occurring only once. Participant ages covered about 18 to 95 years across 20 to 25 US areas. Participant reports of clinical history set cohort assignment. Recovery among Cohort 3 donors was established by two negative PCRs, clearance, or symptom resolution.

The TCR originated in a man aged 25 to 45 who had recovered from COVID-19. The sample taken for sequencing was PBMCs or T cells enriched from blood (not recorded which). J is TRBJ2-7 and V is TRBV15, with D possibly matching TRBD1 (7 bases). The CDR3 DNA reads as TGTGCCACCAGCAGAGGGAGGGGGCTGGGCTCCTACGAGCAGTACTTC. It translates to CATSRGRGLGSYEQYF. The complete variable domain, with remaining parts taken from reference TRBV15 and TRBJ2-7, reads DAMVIQNPRYQVTQFGKPVTLSCSQTLNHNVMYWYQQKSSQAPKLLFHYYDKDFNNEADTPDNFQSRRPNTSFCFLDIRSPGLGDTAMYLCATSRGRGLGSYEQYFGPGTRLTVT.